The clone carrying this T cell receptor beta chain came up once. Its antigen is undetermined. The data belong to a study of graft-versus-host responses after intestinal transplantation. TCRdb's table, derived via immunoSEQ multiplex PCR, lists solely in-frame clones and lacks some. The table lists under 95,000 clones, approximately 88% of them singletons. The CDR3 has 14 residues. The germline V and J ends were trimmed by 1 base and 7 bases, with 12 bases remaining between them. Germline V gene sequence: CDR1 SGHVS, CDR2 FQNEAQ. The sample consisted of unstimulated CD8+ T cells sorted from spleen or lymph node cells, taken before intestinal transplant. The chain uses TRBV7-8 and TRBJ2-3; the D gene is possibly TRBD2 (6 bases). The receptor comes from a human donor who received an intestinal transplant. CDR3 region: CASSLGRELNTQYF. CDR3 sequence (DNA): TGTGCCAGCAGCTTAGGACGGGAGTTGAATACGCAGTATTTT.